This T cell receptor (beta chain) was profiled in a study of shared clonotypes between healthy human individuals. Overall study findings and caveats: All-four-donor shared clonotypes had higher generation probabilities than non-shared clonotypes did.

V dropped 0 bases and J dropped 9; count of bases not matched to a gene: 6. Germline V CDR1 and CDR2: SGDLS, YYNGEE. The CDR3 is made up of 15 amino acids. As defined, naive CD8 cells were CD45RO-negative and positively selected for CCR7, with terminally differentiated effector memory CD45RA+ cells excluded. With regard to this clone: What it binds is unknown.

Sequencing used immunoSEQ multiplex PCR; TCRdb keeps in-frame clones, though not all of them. This sample carries around 2,100,000 clones, about 95% of them seen once, and the ten largest clones take 1% to 1.5%. The chain links TRBV9 to TRBJ1-6; 7 nucleotides align to TRBD1. This TCR was sampled from a man between 18 and 35 years old in good health. The sequenced sample consisted of naive CD8+ T cells sorted from blood. The CDR3 nucleotides read TGTGCCAGCAGCGTAGGACAGGGCTGGGGTTCACCCCTCCACTTT. Translation: CASSVGQGWGSPLHF.